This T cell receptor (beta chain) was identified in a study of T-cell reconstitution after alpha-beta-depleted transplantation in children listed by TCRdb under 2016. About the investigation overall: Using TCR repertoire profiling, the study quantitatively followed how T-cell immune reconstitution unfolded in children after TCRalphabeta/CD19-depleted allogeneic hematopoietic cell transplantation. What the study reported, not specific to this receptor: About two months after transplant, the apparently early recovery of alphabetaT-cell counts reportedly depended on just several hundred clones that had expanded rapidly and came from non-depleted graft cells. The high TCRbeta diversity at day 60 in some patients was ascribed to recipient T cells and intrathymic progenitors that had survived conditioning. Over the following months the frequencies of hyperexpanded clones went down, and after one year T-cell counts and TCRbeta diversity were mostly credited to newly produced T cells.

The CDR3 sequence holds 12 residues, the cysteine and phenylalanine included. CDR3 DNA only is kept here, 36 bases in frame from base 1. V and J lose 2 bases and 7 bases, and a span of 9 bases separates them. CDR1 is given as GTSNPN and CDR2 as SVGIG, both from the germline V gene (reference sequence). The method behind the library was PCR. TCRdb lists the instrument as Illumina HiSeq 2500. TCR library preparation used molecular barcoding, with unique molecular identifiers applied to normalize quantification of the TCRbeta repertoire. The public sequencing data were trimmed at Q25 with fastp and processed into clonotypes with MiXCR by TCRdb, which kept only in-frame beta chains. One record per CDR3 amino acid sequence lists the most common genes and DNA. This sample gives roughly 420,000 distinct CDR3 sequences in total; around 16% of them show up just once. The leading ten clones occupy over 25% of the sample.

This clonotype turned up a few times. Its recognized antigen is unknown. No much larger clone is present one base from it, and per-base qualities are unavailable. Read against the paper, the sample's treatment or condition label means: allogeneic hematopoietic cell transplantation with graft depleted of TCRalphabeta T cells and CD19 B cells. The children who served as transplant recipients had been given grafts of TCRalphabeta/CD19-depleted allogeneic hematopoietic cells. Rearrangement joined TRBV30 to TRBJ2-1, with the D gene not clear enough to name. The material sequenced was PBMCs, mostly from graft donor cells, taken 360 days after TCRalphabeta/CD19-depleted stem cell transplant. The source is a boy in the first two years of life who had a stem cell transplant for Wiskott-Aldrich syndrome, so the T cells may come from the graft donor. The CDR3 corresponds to CAWSRPINEQFF. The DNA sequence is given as TGTGCCTGGAGTAGACCTATAAATGAGCAGTTCTTC.